The 2 T cell receptor beta chains below were found in one sample sequenced in a study of T-cell memory formation after mild COVID-19. One entry per CDR3 protein, called by TCRdb with MiXCR from the 5' RACE reads. The sample consists of approximately 390,000 distinct CDR3 sequences, about 17% of them appearing once. Sequencing was done on a sample of PBMCs or a T cell subset sorted from them (not recorded which). The origin of the receptors is a man aged 18-30 years who had mild COVID-19 (a few samples of this study predate the infection). Cell type and time point are not known.

Only a few counts were recorded for this clonotype. The chain couples TRBV5-1 to TRBJ1-2; TRBD1 agrees at 7 bases. The J segment lost 4 bases and the V segment lost 0 bases, leaving 6 bases of the junction unmatched. The CDR3 loop spans 15 amino acids. Germline loops: CDR1 SGHRS, CDR2 YFSETQ. CDR3 DNA sequence: TGCGCCAGCAGCTTGGCTACAGGGGTTGGCTATGGCTACACCTTC. This gives the protein CASSLATGVGYGYTF.

This clonotype has more than one count but fewer than ten. The gene calls are TRBV5-1 and TRBJ2-3; the match to TRBD1 covers 8 bases. The trim removed 0 bases at V and 4 bases at J, leaving 4 bases unmatched. Germline assignment: CDR1 SGHRS and CDR2 YFSETQ. The CDR3 covers 15 residues. The CDR3 nucleotides are TGCGCCAGCAGCTTGGCGGACAGGGAACCAGATACGCAGTATTTT. Its translation: CASSLADREPDTQYF.